This T cell receptor (beta chain) comes out of a study of blood T cell repertoires in COVID-19. Assay used: immunoSEQ multiplex PCR; TCRdb lists only in-frame clones, some missing. The sample comprises 200,000 to 300,000 clones, 65% to 90% of which are singletons, and over 2% rests with the top ten. Trimming took 5 bases from V and 2 from J, leaving 15 bases between them. The CDR3 length is 15 residues. Germline V gives CDR1 MNHEY, CDR2 SVGAGI. The TCR was taken from a man aged 40-50 years who had recovered from COVID-19. The rearrangement joins TRBV6-5 to TRBJ1-1, with D unresolved. The sequenced sample consisted of peripheral blood. The CDR3 reads CASSRGRELNTEAFF. The DNA of the CDR3 is TGTGCCAGCAGTCGTGGACGGGAGCTTAACACTGAAGCTTTCTTT.